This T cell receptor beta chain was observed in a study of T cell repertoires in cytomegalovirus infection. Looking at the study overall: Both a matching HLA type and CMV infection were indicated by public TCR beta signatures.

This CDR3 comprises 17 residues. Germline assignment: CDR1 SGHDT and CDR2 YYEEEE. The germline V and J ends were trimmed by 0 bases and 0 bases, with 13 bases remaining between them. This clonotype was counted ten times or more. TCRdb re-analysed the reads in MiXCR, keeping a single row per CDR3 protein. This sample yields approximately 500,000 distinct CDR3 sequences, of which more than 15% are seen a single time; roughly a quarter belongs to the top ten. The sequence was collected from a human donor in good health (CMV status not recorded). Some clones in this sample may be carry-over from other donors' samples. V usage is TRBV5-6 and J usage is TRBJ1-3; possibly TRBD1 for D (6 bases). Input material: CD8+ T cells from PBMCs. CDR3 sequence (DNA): TGTGCCAGCAGCTTGGTTGGGGGGCTTTACTCTGGAAACACCATATATTTT. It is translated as CASSLVGGLYSGNTIYF.